These T cell receptor beta chains were read from a single sample in a study of T cell repertoires in cytomegalovirus infection. Their antigens remain unidentified. A single record per CDR3 protein comes from TCRdb applying MiXCR to the reads. The sample shows 600,000 to 700,000 distinct CDR3 sequences, approximately 33% of them seen only once. The input for sequencing was cultured PBMCs, taken from culture after CMV antigen stimulation. These receptors were collected from a human donor in good health (CMV status not recorded). Some clones in this sample may be carry-over from other donors' samples. Each CDR3 is given with its conserved first and last residue. A D gene is named only where the DNA matches it firmly. Some rows mark clone size as missing; the rest say once, few, many or name a class of expanded clone.

V gene,D gene,J gene,clone size,CDR3 length,CDR3 protein,CDR3 DNA
TRBV6-6,TRBD1,TRBJ2-7,NA,12,CASGQTGVEQYF,TGTGCCAGCGGCCAGACAGGGGTCGAGCAGTACTTC
TRBV28,NA,TRBJ2-1,NA,14,CASSFPGSYNEQFF,TGTGCCAGCAGTTTCCCCGGGTCCTACAATGAGCAGTTCTTC
TRBV6-2/TRBV6-3,NA,TRBJ2-5,few,16,CASSYLRQVGWETQYF,TGTGCCAGCAGTTACCTCCGACAGGTGGGATGGGAGACCCAGTACTTC
TRBV12-3/TRBV12-4,TRBD2,TRBJ2-1,NA,15,CASSRERESRDEQFF,TGTGCCAGCAGTCGCGAGCGGGAGAGTAGGGATGAGCAGTTCTTC
TRBV11-3,NA,TRBJ2-3,few,15,CASSSGGHSTDTQYF,TGTGCCAGCAGCTCCGGGGGGCATAGCACAGATACGCAGTATTTT
TRBV7-9,TRBD1,TRBJ1-4,few,16,CASSSTGSGANEKLFF,TGTGCCAGCAGCTCGACAGGGAGCGGTGCTAATGAAAAACTGTTTTTT
TRBV5-4,NA,TRBJ1-5,NA,14,CASSLMGAWQPQHF,TGTGCCAGCAGCTTGATGGGGGCCTGGCAGCCCCAGCATTTT
TRBV5-6,NA,TRBJ2-3,many,17,CASSLSSARALTDTQYF,TGTGCCAGCAGCTTGTCATCCGCCAGGGCGCTCACAGATACGCAGTATTTT
TRBV12-3/TRBV12-4,TRBD1,TRBJ1-1,NA,14,CASSWRQGRTEAFF,TGTGCCAGCAGTTGGCGACAGGGTCGGACTGAAGCTTTCTTT
TRBV20-1,NA,TRBJ1-4,NA,14,CSARDGEGGEKLFF,TGCAGTGCTAGAGATGGGGAGGGCGGCGAAAAACTGTTTTTT
TRBV12-3/TRBV12-4,TRBD1,TRBJ1-5,few,14,CASRQTGDNQPQHF,TGTGCCAGCAGACAGACAGGGGACAATCAGCCCCAGCATTTT
TRBV20-1,TRBD2,TRBJ2-1,NA,15,CSAGGGGDSYNEQFF,TGCAGTGCGGGGGGGGGGGGGGACTCCTACAATGAGCAGTTCTTC
TRBV15,TRBD1,TRBJ2-2,NA,16,CATSSDRDSNTGELFF,TGTGCCACCAGCAGTGACAGGGATTCGAACACCGGGGAGCTGTTTTTT
TRBV6-4,TRBD2,TRBJ2-7,NA,15,CASSVPGLAGYEQYF,TGTGCCAGCAGTGTCCCGGGACTAGCGGGATACGAGCAGTACTTC
TRBV7-6,NA,TRBJ2-1,few,16,CASSNPSTKPEREQFF,TGTGCCAGCAGCAACCCGTCGACCAAACCAGAGCGGGAGCAGTTCTTC
TRBV4-3,TRBD2,TRBJ2-3,once,17,CASSPLAAGGVTDTQYF,TGCGCCAGCAGCCCCCTCGCAGCGGGAGGGGTAACAGATACGCAGTATTTT
TRBV20-1,NA,TRBJ1-2,few,14,CSGFHRAWPYGYTF,TGCAGTGGCTTCCACAGGGCTTGGCCCTATGGCTACACCTTC
TRBV7-2,NA,TRBJ2-3,many,16,CASSPRRGLHTDTQYF,TGTGCCAGCAGCCCTCGCCGGGGACTTCACACAGATACGCAGTATTTT
TRBV12-3/TRBV12-4,NA,TRBJ2-2,few,17,CASSFIYRTQNTGELFF,TGTGCCAGCAGTTTTATTTATCGGACTCAGAACACCGGGGAGCTGTTTTTT
TRBV6-2/TRBV6-3,NA,TRBJ2-1,once,14,CASGRELVWVEQFF,TGTGCCAGCGGTAGGGAACTAGTATGGGTTGAGCAGTTCTTC
TRBV7-2,TRBD2,TRBJ2-2,few,15,CASSFFSGSAGELFF,TGTGCCAGCAGCTTTTTTAGCGGGAGCGCCGGGGAGCTGTTTTTT
TRBV12-3/TRBV12-4,NA,TRBJ2-3,NA,14,CASTTAYFADTQYF,TGTGCCAGTACGACAGCATACTTTGCAGATACGCAGTATTTT
TRBV20-1,TRBD1,TRBJ1-3,NA,15,CSARDGDRAGNTIYF,TGCAGTGCTAGAGATGGGGACAGGGCTGGAAACACCATATATTTT
TRBV20-1,TRBD1,TRBJ2-7,NA,14,CSARAGTGSEKQYF,TGCAGTGCTAGAGCCGGGACAGGGAGCGAAAAGCAGTACTTC
TRBV20-1,NA,TRBJ2-1,NA,14,CSARVPSSYNEQFF,TGCAGTGCTAGAGTCCCTAGCTCCTACAATGAGCAGTTCTTC
TRBV14,NA,TRBJ1-2,few,14,CASSQDPVADGYTF,TGTGCCAGCAGCCAAGATCCGGTGGCGGATGGCTACACCTTC
TRBV11-2,NA,TRBJ2-4,few,18,CASSFGSSKSLAKNIQYF,TGTGCCAGCAGCTTCGGCAGCAGCAAAAGCCTAGCCAAAAACATTCAGTACTTC
TRBV2,TRBD2,TRBJ2-1,many,15,CASRALAGVSNEQFF,TGTGCCAGCAGAGCACTAGCGGGAGTTAGCAATGAGCAGTTCTTC
TRBV11-2,NA,TRBJ2-1,NA,15,CASSLSPLANNEQFF,TGTGCCAGCAGCTTAAGTCCACTAGCTAACAATGAGCAGTTCTTC
TRBV7-8,NA,TRBJ2-3,NA,15,CASRRTETSTDTQYF,TGTGCCAGCAGACGTACAGAAACAAGCACAGATACGCAGTATTTT
TRBV10-3,NA,TRBJ1-2,NA,14,CAISEGEVTYGYTF,TGTGCCATCAGTGAGGGGGAAGTAACATATGGCTACACCTTC
TRBV20-1,TRBD2,TRBJ2-5,NA,15,CSASGLNGREETQYF,TGCAGTGCTAGTGGTCTCAACGGGCGGGAGGAGACCCAGTACTTC
TRBV7-9,NA,TRBJ2-1,NA,18,CASSLALGAASSYNEQFF,TGTGCCAGCAGCTTAGCCCTTGGGGCAGCCAGCTCCTACAATGAGCAGTTCTTC
TRBV7-2,NA,TRBJ2-7,many,14,CASSLVVSSYEQYF,TGTGCCAGCAGCTTAGTCGTGAGCTCCTACGAGCAGTACTTC
TRBV29-1,NA,TRBJ2-2,NA,13,CSVLKSNTGELFF,TGCAGCGTTCTGAAATCGAACACCGGGGAGCTGTTTTTT
TRBV7-9,TRBD2,TRBJ2-7,few,16,CASSSGLAGGPGEQYF,TGTGCCAGCAGCTCAGGACTAGCGGGAGGGCCCGGCGAGCAGTACTTC
TRBV7-6,TRBD2,TRBJ2-1,few,16,CASSSLAKTNYNEQFF,TGTGCCAGCAGCTCACTAGCGAAGACAAATTACAATGAGCAGTTCTTC
TRBV7-9,NA,TRBJ2-4,NA,15,CASSSPGGPNLIQYF,TGTGCCAGCAGCTCGCCGGGGGGCCCCAACCTCATTCAGTACTTC
TRBV6-2/TRBV6-3,NA,TRBJ1-2,NA,13,CASSYRQIYGYTF,TGTGCCAGCAGTTACCGCCAGATCTATGGCTACACCTTC
TRBV7-9,TRBD1,TRBJ1-2,NA,13,CASSFQGARGYTF,TGTGCCAGCAGCTTTCAGGGGGCGCGCGGCTACACCTTC
TRBV11-2,NA,TRBJ2-7,NA,12,CASSPPEGEQYF,TGTGCCAGCAGCCCTCCCGAGGGCGAGCAGTACTTC
TRBV7-2,TRBD2,TRBJ2-7,few,13,CASRPEAGGGQYF,TGTGCCAGCAGACCAGAAGCGGGGGGAGGGCAGTACTTC
TRBV12-3/TRBV12-4,NA,TRBJ2-7,NA,15,CASSVVASRSYEQYF,TGTGCCAGCAGTGTAGTGGCCAGCCGCTCCTACGAGCAGTACTTC
TRBV27,TRBD1,TRBJ2-5,NA,14,CASSSHRGQETQYF,TGTGCCAGCAGTTCTCACAGGGGCCAAGAGACCCAGTACTTC
TRBV6-5,NA,TRBJ2-1,NA,18,CASSYSGGQPSTYNEQFF,TGTGCCAGCAGTTACTCGGGCGGGCAGCCTAGCACCTACAATGAGCAGTTCTTC
TRBV7-8,NA,TRBJ2-5,few,15,CASSLVSGQWGTQYF,TGTGCCAGCAGCTTAGTAAGCGGACAGTGGGGGACCCAGTACTTC
TRBV19,TRBD1,TRBJ1-1,NA,14,CASSPGTGGFSAFF,TGTGCCAGTAGCCCGGGGACAGGGGGCTTCTCGGCTTTCTTT
TRBV20-1,TRBD1,TRBJ2-7,NA,12,CSANHQGEEQYF,TGCAGTGCCAACCACCAGGGGGAAGAGCAGTACTTC
TRBV6-6,NA,TRBJ2-2,NA,17,CASSYLVARTNTGELFF,TGTGCCAGCAGTTACTTGGTCGCGCGAACGAACACCGGGGAGCTGTTTTTT